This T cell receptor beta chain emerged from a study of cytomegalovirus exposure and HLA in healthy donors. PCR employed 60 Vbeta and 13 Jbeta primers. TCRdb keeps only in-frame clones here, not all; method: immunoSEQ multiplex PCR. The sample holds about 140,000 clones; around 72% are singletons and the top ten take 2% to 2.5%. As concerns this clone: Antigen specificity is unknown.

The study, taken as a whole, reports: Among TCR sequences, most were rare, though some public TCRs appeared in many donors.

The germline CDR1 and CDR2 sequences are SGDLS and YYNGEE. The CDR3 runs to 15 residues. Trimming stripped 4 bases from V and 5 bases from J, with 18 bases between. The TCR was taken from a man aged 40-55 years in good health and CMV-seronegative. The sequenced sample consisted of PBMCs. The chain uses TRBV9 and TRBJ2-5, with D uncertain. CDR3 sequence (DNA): TGTGCCAGCAGCCCCCACAGCTCCCCCCAGGAGACCCAGTACTTC. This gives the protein CASSPHSSPQETQYF.